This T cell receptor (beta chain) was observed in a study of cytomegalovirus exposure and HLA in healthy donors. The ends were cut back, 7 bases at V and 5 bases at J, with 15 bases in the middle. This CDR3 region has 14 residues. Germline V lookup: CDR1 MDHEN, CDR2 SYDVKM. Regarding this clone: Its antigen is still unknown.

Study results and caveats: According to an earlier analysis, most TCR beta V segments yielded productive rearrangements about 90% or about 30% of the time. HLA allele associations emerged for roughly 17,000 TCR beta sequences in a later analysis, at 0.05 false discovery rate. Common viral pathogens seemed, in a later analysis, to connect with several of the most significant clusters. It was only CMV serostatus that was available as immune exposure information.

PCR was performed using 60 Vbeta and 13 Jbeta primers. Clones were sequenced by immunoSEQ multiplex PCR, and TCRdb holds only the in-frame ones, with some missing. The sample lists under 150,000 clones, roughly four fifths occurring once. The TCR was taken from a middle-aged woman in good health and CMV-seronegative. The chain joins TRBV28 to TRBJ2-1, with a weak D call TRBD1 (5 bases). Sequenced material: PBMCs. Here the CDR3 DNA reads TGTGCCAGCAACGGCGAGTACAGGCACAATGAGCAGTTCTTC. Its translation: CASNGEYRHNEQFF.